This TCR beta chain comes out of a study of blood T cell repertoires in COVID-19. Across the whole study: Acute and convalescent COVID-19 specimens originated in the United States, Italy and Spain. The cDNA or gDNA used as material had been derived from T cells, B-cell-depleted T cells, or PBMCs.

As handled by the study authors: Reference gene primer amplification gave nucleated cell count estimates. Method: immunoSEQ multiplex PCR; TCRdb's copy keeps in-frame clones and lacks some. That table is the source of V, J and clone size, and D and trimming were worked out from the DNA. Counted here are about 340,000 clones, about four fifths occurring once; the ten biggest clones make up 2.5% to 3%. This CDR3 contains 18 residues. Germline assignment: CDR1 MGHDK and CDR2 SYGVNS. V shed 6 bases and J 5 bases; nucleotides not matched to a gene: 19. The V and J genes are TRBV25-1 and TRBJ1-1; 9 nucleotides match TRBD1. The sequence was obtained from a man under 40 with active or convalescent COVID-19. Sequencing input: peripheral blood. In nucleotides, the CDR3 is TGTGCCAGCAGGGGCCTGAAGACAGGGGGAATGATTGGGACTGAAGCTTTCTTT. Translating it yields CASRGLKTGGMIGTEAFF.